A single sample gave rise to the 11 T cell receptor beta chains below, sequenced in a study of T-cell memory formation after mild COVID-19. TCRdb called the 5' RACE reads again in MiXCR, with one record for every CDR3 protein. The sample carries about 140,000 distinct CDR3 sequences, roughly 15% recorded once. Sequencing was done on a sample of PBMCs or a T cell subset sorted from them (not recorded which). These receptor sequences come from an adult woman who had mild COVID-19 (a few samples of this study predate the infection). Cell type and time point are not known.

The chain combines TRBV7-9 with TRBJ1-2, with a tentative D call TRBD1 (5 bases). The CDR3 has 15 residues. Germline V gene sequence: CDR1 SEHNR, CDR2 FQNEAQ (reference sequence). V was trimmed by 0 bases and J by 3 bases, leaving 11 bases between them. The CDR3 nucleotides are TGTGCCAGCAGCTTAGCCGGGACTAGCCACTATGGCTACACCTTC. Translated, it gives CASSLAGTSHYGYTF.

This clonotype was counted only a few times. The chain links TRBV7-9 to TRBJ1-1, with 9 positions matching TRBD1. V shed 2 bases, J shed 0 bases, and the junction held 4 bases outside the gene matches. This CDR3 contains 16 residues. In germline, CDR1 is SEHNR, CDR2 FQNEAQ (reference sequence). The CDR3 coding sequence is TGTGCCAGCAGCTTACTTGGGACAGGGATGAACACTGAAGCTTTCTTT. Its protein is CASSLLGTGMNTEAFF.

This chain uses TRBV27 with TRBJ1-5, with 8 bases lining up with TRBD1. The V gene end was trimmed by 5 bases and the J gene end by 4 bases; junction bases not matched to a gene: 4. CDR1 and CDR2 from the germline V gene are MNHEY and SMNVEV (reference sequence). CDR3 length equals 14 residues. The CDR3 DNA reads as TGTGCCAGCAGTGCGAGACAGGGGAATCAGCCCCAGCATTTT. Protein product: CASSARQGNQPQHF.

The chain couples TRBV12-3 or TRBV12-4 to TRBJ1-6, with D possibly matching TRBD1 (5 bases). V was clipped by 6 bases and J by 6 bases, with 12 bases between them. The CDR3 extends over 14 amino acids. CDR3: CASSLGVLNSPLHF. The CDR3 nucleotides are TGTGCCAGCAGCCTAGGGGTCCTTAATTCACCCCTCCACTTT.

A few counts support this clonotype. This rearrangement joins TRBV5-1 to TRBJ1-4, with 7 nucleotides matching TRBD1. Per germline, CDR1 SGHRS and CDR2 YFSETQ. The CDR3 sequence is 16 residues long. The V and J ends lost 1 base and 4 bases, in that order; junction bases with no gene match: 7. The CDR3 DNA reads as TGCGCCAGCAGCTTGTCGTCGGGACAGAGTAATGAAAAACTGTTTTTT. Translated, it gives CASSLSSGQSNEKLFF. The whole variable domain, filled in from reference TRBV5-1 and TRBJ1-4, reads KAGVTQTPRYLIKTRGQQVTLSCSPISGHRSVSWYQQTPGQGLQFLFEYFSETQRNKGNFPGRFSGRQFSNSRSEMNVSTLELGDSALYLCASSLSSGQSNEKLFFGSGTQLSVL.

J is TRBJ1-6 and V is TRBV6-5; a possible D gene is TRBD1 (6 bases). The CDR3 has 16 amino acids. V lost 9 bases and J lost 2, with 17 bases in between. Germline loops: CDR1 MNHEY, CDR2 SVGAGI. CDR3 sequence reads: CASSLQGGTYNSPLHF. CDR3 coding DNA: TGTGCCAGTTCTCTCCAAGGGGGGACCTATAATTCACCCCTCCACTTT.

This rearrangement joins TRBV4-1 to TRBJ2-1; 9 bases map to TRBD2. V lost 0 bases and J lost 6; bases outside the gene matches: 6. The CDR3 has 16 amino acids. Germline CDR1 is MGHRA and CDR2 is YSYEKL. This CDR3 is CASSQERRGGLNEQFF. The CDR3 region has the DNA TGCGCCAGCAGCCAAGAGAGGCGGGGGGGCCTCAATGAGCAGTTCTTC.

This clonotype has only a few counts. The genes are TRBV12-3 or TRBV12-4 and TRBJ1-1; D may be TRBD1 (5 bases). CDR3 length equals 14 residues. V dropped 3 bases and J dropped 5 bases, with 13 bases sitting between them. DNA for the CDR3: TGTGCCAGCAGTTTCGGGGGGTTTGAAACTGAAGCTTTCTTT. Residues: CASSFGGFETEAFF.

V gene TRBV29-1 combines with J gene TRBJ2-1, with a weak D call TRBD2 (6 bases). Trimming left V 1 base short and J 4 bases short, with 14 bases between. There are 15 residues in the CDR3. Germline V gene data show CDR1 as SQVTM and CDR2 as ANQGSEA. CDR3 in amino acids: CSVEVPRRGYNEQFF. In nucleotides, the CDR3 is TGCAGCGTTGAAGTTCCACGGCGGGGTTACAATGAGCAGTTCTTC.

The V and J genes are TRBV12-3 or TRBV12-4 and TRBJ1-1; D not resolved. The ends were cut back, 6 bases at V and 6 bases at J, with 14 bases in the middle. The CDR3 sequence is 13 residues long. CDR3 in DNA: TGTGCCAGCAGAGGTTCGGGGAGGGCTGAAGCTTTCTTT. Its protein product is CASRGSGRAEAFF.

The rearrangement joins TRBV29-1 to TRBJ2-2; 8 nucleotides agree with TRBD1. CDR3 length: 13 amino acids. Germline CDR1 is SQVTM and CDR2 is ANQGSEA. With V trimmed by 4 bases and J by 4 bases, 2 bases remained unmatched. The CDR3 spells CSVGQGSTGELFF. The CDR3 coding sequence is TGCAGCGTTGGACAGGGGAGCACCGGGGAGCTGTTTTTT.